The text below deals with one T cell receptor beta chain. Its antigen is currently unknown. The data were taken from a study of Graves' ophthalmopathy and Graves' hyperthyroidism. For repertoire sequencing, the TCR beta CDR3 regions were amplified from RNA transcripts. Second-round multiplex PCR followed a first-round RT-PCR using HTBI primers. TCRdb itself ran the multiplex PCR reads through MiXCR, one entry per CDR3 protein. This sample yields about 550,000 distinct CDR3 sequences, of which approximately 37% are seen a single time; over 3.5% belongs to the top ten. Study results and caveats: Researchers report that a 13-signature model separated ophthalmopathy from stable hyperthyroidism, posting 87.88% sensitivity and 75% to 84% specificity.

CDR3 length equals 12 residues. Germline CDR1 and CDR2: SGDLS and YYNGEE. The clonotype originates from an adult man with Graves' hyperthyroidism. Sequencing was performed on peripheral blood or thyroid tissue (not recorded which). This sequence joins TRBV9 and TRBJ2-7; D remains unclear. The J call may not be correct, given that the DNA end is closer to TRBJ2-1. CDR3: CASSQDSNEQFF. In nucleotides, the CDR3 is TGTGCCAGCAGCCAAGACTCCAATGAGCAGTTCTTC.